These 20 T cell receptor beta chains came from one sample sequenced in a study of early T cells in non-severe SARS-CoV-2 infection. From the 5' RACE reads, TCRdb called clonotypes with MiXCR, one entry per CDR3 protein. The data show tens of thousands of distinct CDR3 sequences, roughly a tenth seen once. Sequencing was done on a sample of whole blood. The receptor set was obtained from an adult who was a healthcare worker with PCR-confirmed SARS-CoV-2 infection or an uninfected control (not recorded which).

The table lists this clonotype with many counts. The CDR3 region has the DNA TGTGCCAGCTCACCCCCACTGGCAATTGACAATGAGCAGTTCTTC. Translation gives CASSPPLAIDNEQFF. The rearrangement links TRBV18 to TRBJ2-1; D is uncertain. CDR3 length: 15 residues. From germline, CDR1 is KGHSH and CDR2 LQKENI. Trimming pared 3 bases from V and 5 bases from J, leaving 14 bases between.

In this sample, this clonotype turned up many times. V and J are TRBV12-3 or TRBV12-4 and TRBJ2-2; D may match TRBD1 or TRBD2 (5 bases each). The CDR3 loop spans 15 amino acids. Trimming pared 2 bases from V and 1 base from J, leaving 8 bases between. For the CDR3, the DNA is TGTGCCAGCAGTTTAATGGGGGAGAACACCGGGGAGCTGTTTTTT. This sequence encodes CASSLMGENTGELFF.

This clonotype was seen at least ten times. The chain carries TRBV29-1 and TRBJ1-2; possibly TRBD1 for D (6 bases). Per germline, CDR1 SQVTM and CDR2 ANQGSEA. Trimming removed 4 bases at V and 6 bases at J, with 18 bases between. The CDR3 contains 14 residues. The CDR3 loop is CSVVAKDRPNGYTF. CDR3 sequence (DNA): TGCAGCGTTGTGGCGAAGGACAGACCTAATGGCTACACCTTC.

This clonotype was observed at least ten times. The junction differs from germline at one of its ends, possibly a read error. The chain uses TRBV7-9 and TRBJ1-3; 7 bases are a match to TRBD1. Germline loops: CDR1 SEHNR, CDR2 FQNEAQ (reference sequence). This CDR3 has 16 amino acids. The DNA of the CDR3 is TGTGCCAGCAGCTTCACCCGGGACAGCTCTGAAAACACCATATATTTT. Protein sequence: CASSFTRDSSENTIYF.

This clonotype was detected only once. The J gene is TRBJ2-4, the V gene TRBV29-1; D gene unclear. Germline CDR1 SQVTM, CDR2 ANQGSEA. The CDR3 is made up of 14 amino acids. V lost 2 bases, J lost 1 base, and 9 bases lay in between. The CDR3 DNA is TGCAGCGTTGAATGGGAAGGGGCCAAAAACATTCAGTACTTC. Its protein product is CSVEWEGAKNIQYF.

CDR3 region: CASSLELAGGPSSYEQYF. The CDR3, as DNA: TGTGCCAGCAGCTTGGAGCTAGCGGGAGGGCCGAGCTCCTACGAGCAGTACTTC. This chain links TRBV5-5 with TRBJ2-7; 12 bases align to TRBD2. Germline CDR1 SGHKS, CDR2 YYEKEE (reference sequence). The CDR3 is 18 residues long. V lost 0 bases, J lost 0 bases, and 7 bases stayed unmatched.

The table lists this clonotype with many counts. V is TRBV19 and J is TRBJ1-1; 8 bases align to TRBD1. This CDR3 contains 15 residues. Trimming removed 5 bases from V and 8 bases from J; junction bases left unmatched: 13. The germline CDR1 and CDR2 sequences are LNHDA and SQIVND (reference sequence). CDR3 residues: CASSLRPGTGSEAFF. CDR3 coding DNA: TGTGCCAGTAGTCTACGTCCCGGGACAGGCTCGGAAGCTTTCTTT.

In this sample, this clonotype turned up many times. The chain carries TRBV18 and TRBJ2-7; 9 nucleotides agree with TRBD1. V lost 5 bases, J lost 7 bases, and 12 bases stayed unmatched. The V gene's germline CDR1 is KGHSH and CDR2 LQKENI. The CDR3 has 15 residues. The CDR3 sequence: CASSEGTGSVQEQYF. CDR3 nucleotides: TGTGCCAGCTCAGAAGGGACAGGGTCTGTTCAGGAGCAGTACTTC.

This clonotype turned up a few times. J is TRBJ2-5 and V is TRBV24-1; 8 positions agree with TRBD1. This CDR3 spans 16 amino acids. The J segment lost 5 bases and the V segment lost 4 bases, leaving 11 bases of the junction unmatched. Per germline, CDR1 KGHDR and CDR2 SFDVKD. CDR3 in amino acids: CATSDSSRTGSETQYF. The CDR3 nucleotides read TGTGCCACCAGTGACTCTTCTCGGACAGGGTCCGAGACCCAGTACTTC.

At least ten counts were recorded for this clonotype. This chain links TRBV5-1 with TRBJ2-2, with TRBD1 matching over 12 bases. Germline CDR1 and CDR2: SGHRS and YFSETQ. There are 14 residues in the CDR3. V trimming: 4 bases; J trimming: 6 bases; junction bases outside the gene matches: 1. DNA of the CDR3: TGCGCCAGCAGCGGGACAGGGGGCTCCGGGGAGCTGTTTTTT. This gives the protein CASSGTGGSGELFF. The full variable domain, its missing parts supplied by reference TRBV5-1 and TRBJ2-2, is KAGVTQTPRYLIKTRGQQVTLSCSPISGHRSVSWYQQTPGQGLQFLFEYFSETQRNKGNFPGRFSGRQFSNSRSEMNVSTLELGDSALYLCASSGTGGSGELFFGEGSRLTVL.

This clonotype occurred many times. This chain joins TRBV10-1 and TRBJ2-3, with 12 bases fitting TRBD2. CDR3 length: 15 residues. Germline values: CDR1 WNHNN, CDR2 SYGVQD (reference sequence). Germline trimming cut 8 bases from V and 4 bases from J; bases unmatched to any gene: 7. CDR3 sequence reads: CASGQGLAGSDTQYF. The CDR3 coding sequence is TGCGCCAGCGGACAAGGACTAGCGGGATCAGATACGCAGTATTTT.

In this sample, this clonotype turned up many times. V is TRBV9 and J is TRBJ2-2; no definite D call. CDR1 and CDR2 from the germline V gene are SGDLS and YYNGEE. The germline V and J ends were trimmed by 4 bases and 4 bases, with 17 bases remaining between them. CDR3 length: 16 residues. The DNA of the CDR3 is TGTGCCAGCAGCTTTATGCAGGTTGTGGTCACCGGGGAGCTGTTTTTT. The encoded protein is CASSFMQVVVTGELFF. The full variable domain, its missing parts supplied by reference TRBV9 and TRBJ2-2, is DSGVTQTPKHLITATGQRVTLRCSPRSGDLSVYWYQQSLDQGLQFLIQYYNGEERAKGNILERFSAQQFPDLHSELNLSSLELGDSALYFCASSFMQVVVTGELFFGEGSRLTVL.

This clonotype was counted many times. The chain couples TRBV6-2 or TRBV6-3 to TRBJ2-1, with 9 bases aligning to TRBD2. V was pared by 2 bases and J by 4 bases, with 3 bases of the junction left unmatched. Germline lookup yields CDR1 MNHEY and CDR2 SVGEGT. CDR3 size: 15 residues. CDR3 in amino acids: CASSYAGGFYNEQFF. The CDR3 nucleotides are TGTGCCAGCAGTTACGCGGGAGGGTTTTACAATGAGCAGTTCTTC.

This clonotype was seen at least ten times. V is TRBV7-9 and J is TRBJ2-1, with D tentatively TRBD1 (5 bases). The CDR3 spans 14 residues. V was shortened by 4 bases and J by 1 base, with 8 bases between the two germline ends. Germline CDR1 reads SEHNR; CDR2 reads FQNEAQ (reference sequence). CDR3 sequence (DNA): TGTGCCAGCAGCTGGGGCGGATCCTACAATGAGCAGTTCTTC. This sequence encodes CASSWGGSYNEQFF.

This chain uses TRBV12-3 or TRBV12-4 with TRBJ1-1; 8 bases agree with TRBD1. After removal of 3 bases from V and 0 bases from J, the junction contained 12 bases not matched to a gene. This CDR3 has 18 amino acids. CDR3 region: CASSFGGRGLVLNTEAFF. The DNA of the CDR3 is TGTGCCAGCAGTTTTGGGGGCAGGGGGCTCGTGTTGAACACTGAAGCTTTCTTT.

This clonotype was counted ten times or more. The chain carries TRBV9 and TRBJ2-2, with 7 nucleotides matching TRBD2. The germline gives CDR1 SGDLS, CDR2 YYNGEE. V was clipped by 0 bases and J by 1 base; unmatched bases: 6. This CDR3 is 17 amino acids long. The CDR3 DNA is TGTGCCAGCAGCGTAGCCACCCAGCGGGGGAACACCGGGGAGCTGTTTTTT. Residues: CASSVATQRGNTGELFF.

The chain couples TRBV2 to TRBJ2-1; 7 bases fit TRBD1. V shed 4 bases and J 3 bases; nucleotides not matched to a gene: 6. This CDR3 contains 15 residues. Germline CDR1 reads SNHLY; CDR2 reads FYNNEI. CDR3 amino acids: CASSGWGQLYNEQFF. CDR3 sequence (DNA): TGTGCCAGCAGTGGTTGGGGACAGCTCTACAATGAGCAGTTCTTC.

This clonotype was found many times. V and J are TRBV9 and TRBJ1-4; D is undetermined. In germline, CDR1 is SGDLS, CDR2 YYNGEE. The V gene lost 0 bases and the J gene lost 3 bases, with 3 bases spanning the gap. The CDR3 consists of 13 residues. CDR3 DNA sequence: TGTGCCAGCAGCGTAGGAGCTAATGAAAAACTGTTTTTT. Amino acid sequence: CASSVGANEKLFF. The full variable domain, with the rest looked up from reference TRBV9 and TRBJ1-4, is DSGVTQTPKHLITATGQRVTLRCSPRSGDLSVYWYQQSLDQGLQFLIQYYNGEERAKGNILERFSAQQFPDLHSELNLSSLELGDSALYFCASSVGANEKLFFGSGTQLSVL.

This chain links TRBV3-1 with TRBJ2-1, with 10 bases that match TRBD2. Germline lookup yields CDR1 LGHDT and CDR2 YNNKEL (reference sequence). The junction had 6 bases not matched to a gene; V was cut back by 4 bases and J by 3 bases. CDR3 length: 16 residues. The DNA for the CDR3 is TGTGCCAGCAGCCGCACTAGCGGGACTCTCTACAATGAGCAGTTCTTC. It yields the protein CASSRTSGTLYNEQFF.

In this sample, this clonotype turned up a few times. The genes are TRBV7-3 and TRBJ2-2; a weak D match, TRBD2 (6 bases). Trimming shortened V by 5 bases and J by 2 bases, and 9 bases separated the two germline ends. This CDR3 contains 14 residues. Germline-derived CDR1 and CDR2 are SGHTA and FQGTGA. The CDR3 DNA is TGTGCCAGCAGCCGGGACTTCAACACCGGGGAGCTGTTTTTT. The encoded protein is CASSRDFNTGELFF. Complete variable domain (other parts from reference TRBV7-3 and TRBJ2-2): GAGVSQTPSNKVTEKGKYVELRCDPISGHTALYWYRQSLGQGPEFLIYFQGTGAADDSGLPNDRFFAVRPEGSVSTLKIQRTERGDSAVYLCASSRDFNTGELFFGEGSRLTVL.